The 3 T cell receptor beta chains below come from one sample, sequenced in a study of neurological immune-mediated disorders. This sample's time point: longitudinal time-point 2. One entry per CDR3 protein, called by TCRdb with MiXCR from the 5' RACE reads. Found here are over 30,000 distinct CDR3 sequences, around 13% of them singletons; the top ten hold about 2.5%. The material sequenced was PBMCs. These receptor sequences come from a woman in her thirties or forties in good health.

This clonotype was counted ten times or more. In DNA form, the CDR3 reads TGTGCCAGCAGCTTACGCGGCTCGGGCAGTACCTACGAGCAGTACTTC. It translates to CASSLRGSGSTYEQYF. The rearrangement uses TRBV7-8 and TRBJ2-7; D gene unclear. The CDR3 has 16 amino acids. The germline CDR1 and CDR2 sequences are SGHVS and FQNEAQ. V was cut by 2 bases and J by 2 bases, with 16 bases left in between.

This clonotype was detected ten times or more. The V call is TRBV12-3 or TRBV12-4, the J call TRBJ2-7; the match to TRBD1 covers 7 bases. V shed 5 bases and J 6 bases; nucleotides not matched to a gene: 7. This CDR3 has 13 residues. CDR3 nucleotide sequence: TGTGCCAGCAGTCCGCCGACAGGGAGCGAGCAGTACTTC. Translating it yields CASSPPTGSEQYF.

At least ten counts were recorded for this clonotype. The V gene is TRBV6-1, the J gene TRBJ1-2; TRBD1 matches at 8 bases. V was clipped by 0 bases and J by 8 bases; unmatched bases: 5. The CDR3 covers 14 residues. Per germline, CDR1 MNHNS and CDR2 SASEGT. CDR3 amino acids: CASSEASGGGGYTF. The CDR3, as DNA: TGTGCCAGCAGTGAAGCGTCAGGGGGCGGAGGCTACACCTTC.